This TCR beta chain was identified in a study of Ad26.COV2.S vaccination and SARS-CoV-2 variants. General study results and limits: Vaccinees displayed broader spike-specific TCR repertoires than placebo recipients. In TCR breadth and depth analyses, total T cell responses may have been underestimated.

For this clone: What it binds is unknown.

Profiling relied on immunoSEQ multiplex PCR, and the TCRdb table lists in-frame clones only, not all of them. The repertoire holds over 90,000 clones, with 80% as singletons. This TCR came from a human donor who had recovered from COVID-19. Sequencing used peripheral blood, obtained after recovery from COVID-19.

The CDR3 protein is CAWSARAAGELFF. Written as DNA, the CDR3 is TGTGCCTGGAGTGCCAGGGCGGCCGGGGAGCTGTTTTTT. This chain links TRBV30 with TRBJ2-2, with D possibly being TRBD1 (5 bases). The V end was cut by 1 base, the J end by 6 bases, with 9 bases between. This CDR3 comprises 13 residues. Per germline, CDR1 GTSNPN and CDR2 SVGIG (reference sequence).